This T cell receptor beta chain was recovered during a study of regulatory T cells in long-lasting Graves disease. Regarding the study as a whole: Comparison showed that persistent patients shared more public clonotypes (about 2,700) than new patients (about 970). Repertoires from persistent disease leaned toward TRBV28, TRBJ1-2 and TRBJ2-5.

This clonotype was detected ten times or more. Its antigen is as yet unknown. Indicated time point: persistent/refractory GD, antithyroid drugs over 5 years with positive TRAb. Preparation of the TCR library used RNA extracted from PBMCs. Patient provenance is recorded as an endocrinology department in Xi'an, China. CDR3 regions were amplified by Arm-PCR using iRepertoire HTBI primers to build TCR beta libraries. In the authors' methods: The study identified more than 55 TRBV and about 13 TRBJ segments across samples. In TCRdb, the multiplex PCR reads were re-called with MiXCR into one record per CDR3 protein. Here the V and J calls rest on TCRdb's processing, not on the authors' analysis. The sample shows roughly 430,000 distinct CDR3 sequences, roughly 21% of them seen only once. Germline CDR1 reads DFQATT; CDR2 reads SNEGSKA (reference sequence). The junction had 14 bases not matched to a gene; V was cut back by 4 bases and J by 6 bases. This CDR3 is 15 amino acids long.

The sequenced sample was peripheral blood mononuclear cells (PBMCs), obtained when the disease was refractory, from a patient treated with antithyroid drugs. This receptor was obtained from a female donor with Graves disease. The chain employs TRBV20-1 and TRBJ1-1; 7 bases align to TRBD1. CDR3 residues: CSATGRGGPYAEAFF. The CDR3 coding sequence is TGCAGTGCTACTGGGAGAGGGGGCCCTTACGCTGAAGCTTTCTTT.